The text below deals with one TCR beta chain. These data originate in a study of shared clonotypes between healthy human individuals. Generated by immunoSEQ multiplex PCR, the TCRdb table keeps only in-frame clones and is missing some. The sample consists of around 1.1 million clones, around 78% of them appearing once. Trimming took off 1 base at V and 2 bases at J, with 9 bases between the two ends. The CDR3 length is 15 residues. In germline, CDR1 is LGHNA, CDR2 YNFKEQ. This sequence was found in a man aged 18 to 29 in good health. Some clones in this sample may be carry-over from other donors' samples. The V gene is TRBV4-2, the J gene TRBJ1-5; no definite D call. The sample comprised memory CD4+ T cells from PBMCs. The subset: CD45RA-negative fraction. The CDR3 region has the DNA TGTGCCAGCAGCCAAGGGGAATTTGGCAATCAGCCCCAGCATTTT. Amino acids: CASSQGEFGNQPQHF.